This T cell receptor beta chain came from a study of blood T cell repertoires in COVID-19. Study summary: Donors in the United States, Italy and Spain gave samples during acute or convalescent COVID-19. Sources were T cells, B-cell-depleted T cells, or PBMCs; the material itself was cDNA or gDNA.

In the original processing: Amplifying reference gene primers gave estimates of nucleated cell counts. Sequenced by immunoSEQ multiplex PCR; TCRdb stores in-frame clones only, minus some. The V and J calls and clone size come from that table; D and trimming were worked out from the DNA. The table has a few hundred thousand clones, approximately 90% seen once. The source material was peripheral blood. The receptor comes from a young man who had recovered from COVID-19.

DNA for the CDR3: TGTGCCAGTAGTAAATCCTCCCATGGCTACACCTTC. Encoded protein: CASSKSSHGYTF. This chain joins TRBV19 and TRBJ1-2; unclear D gene. Trimming pared 4 bases from V and 6 bases from J, leaving 9 bases between. This CDR3 has 12 amino acids. CDR1 and CDR2 from the germline V gene are LNHDA and SQIVND (reference sequence).